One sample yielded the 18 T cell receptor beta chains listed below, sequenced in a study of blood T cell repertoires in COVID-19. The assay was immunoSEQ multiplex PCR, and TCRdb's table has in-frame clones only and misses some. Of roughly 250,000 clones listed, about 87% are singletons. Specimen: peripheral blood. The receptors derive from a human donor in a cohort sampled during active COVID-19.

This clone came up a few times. The CDR3 DNA follows: TGTGCCAGCAGTGACAGGAGGCATCAGCCCCAGCATTTT. Amino acids: CASSDRRHQPQHF. The chain carries TRBV6-4 and TRBJ1-5; D uncertain. The CDR3 is made up of 13 amino acids. With 2 bases removed from V and 5 bases from J, the gap between germline ends came to 7 bases. Germline assignment: CDR1 MRHNA and CDR2 SNTAGT.

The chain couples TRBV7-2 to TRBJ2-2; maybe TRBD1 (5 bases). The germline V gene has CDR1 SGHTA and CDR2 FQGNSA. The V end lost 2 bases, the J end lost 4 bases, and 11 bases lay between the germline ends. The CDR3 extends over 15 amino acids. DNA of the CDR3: TGTGCCAGCAGCTTAACTCGACAGCCCACCGGGGAGCTGTTTTTT. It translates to CASSLTRQPTGELFF.

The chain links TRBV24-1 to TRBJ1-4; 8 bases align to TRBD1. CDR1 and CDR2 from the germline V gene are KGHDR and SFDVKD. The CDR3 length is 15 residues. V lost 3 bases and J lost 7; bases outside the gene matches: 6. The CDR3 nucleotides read TGTGCCACCAGTGATGCAGGGGGCGACGGTGAAAAACTGTTTTTT. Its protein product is CATSDAGGDGEKLFF.

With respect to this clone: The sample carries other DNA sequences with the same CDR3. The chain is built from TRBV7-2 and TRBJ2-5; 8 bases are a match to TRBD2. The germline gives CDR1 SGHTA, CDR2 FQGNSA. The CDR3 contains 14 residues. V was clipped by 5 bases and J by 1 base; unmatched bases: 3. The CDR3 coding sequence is TGTGCCAGCAGCCTTAGCGGGGCCCAAGAGACCCAGTACTTC. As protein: CASSLSGAQETQYF.

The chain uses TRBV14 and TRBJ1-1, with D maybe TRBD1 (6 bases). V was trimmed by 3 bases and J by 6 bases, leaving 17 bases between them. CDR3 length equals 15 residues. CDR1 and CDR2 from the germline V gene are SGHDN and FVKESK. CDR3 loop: CASSQLLQGSSEAFF. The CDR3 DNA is TGTGCCAGCAGCCAGTTACTACAGGGAAGTTCTGAAGCTTTCTTT.

The chain's CDR3 is CASRKETSEHYEQYF. DNA for the CDR3: TGCGCCAGCAGGAAAGAGACTAGCGAGCACTACGAGCAGTACTTC. V and J are TRBV10-2 and TRBJ2-7; 8 bases align to TRBD2. The V and J ends lost 6 bases and 3 bases, in that order; junction bases with no gene match: 10. CDR1 is WSHSY, CDR2 SAAADI, per germline. The CDR3 consists of 15 residues.

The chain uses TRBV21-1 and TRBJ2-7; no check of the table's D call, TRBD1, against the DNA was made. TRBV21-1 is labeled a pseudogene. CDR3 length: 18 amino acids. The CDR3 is CASSKEFREGGTANEQYF. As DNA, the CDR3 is TGTGCCAGCAGCAAAGAGTTCCGCGAAGGGGGCACGGCAAACGAGCAGTACTTC.

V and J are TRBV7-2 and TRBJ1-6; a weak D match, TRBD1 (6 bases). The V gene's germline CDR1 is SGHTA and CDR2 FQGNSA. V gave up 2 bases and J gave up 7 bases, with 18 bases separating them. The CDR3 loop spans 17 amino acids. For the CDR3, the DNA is TGTGCCAGCAGCTTAAGTTCCAGGGGCAATAGGAATTCACCCCTCCACTTT. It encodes CASSLSSRGNRNSPLHF.

The CDR3, as DNA: TGTGCCAGCACCCACGCCGGACAGGGAGGGTTCACTGAAGCTTTCTTT. This gives the protein CASTHAGQGGFTEAFF. V and J are TRBV28 and TRBJ1-1; 8 nucleotides line up with TRBD1. This CDR3 is built from 16 residues. CDR1 and CDR2 (germline): MDHEN, SYDVKM. Trimming at V came to 7 bases and at J to 4 bases, leaving 14 bases not matched to a gene.

The CDR3 nucleotides read TGTGCCAGCAGCTTAATGGGAGAGTTCTACGAGCAGTACTTC. This encodes CASSLMGEFYEQYF. The chain carries TRBV7-9 and TRBJ2-7; TRBD2 is a possible D gene (5 bases). V was trimmed by 2 bases and J by 3 bases, leaving 11 bases between them. Germline assignment: CDR1 SEHNR and CDR2 FQNEAQ (reference sequence). This CDR3 has 14 residues. Full variable domain (remainder filled in from reference TRBV7-9 and TRBJ2-7): DTGVSQNPRHKITKRGQNVTFRCDPISEHNRLYWYRQTLGQGPEFLTYFQNEAQLEKSRLLSDRFSAERPKGSFSTLEIQRTEQGDSAMYLCASSLMGEFYEQYFGPGTRLTVT.

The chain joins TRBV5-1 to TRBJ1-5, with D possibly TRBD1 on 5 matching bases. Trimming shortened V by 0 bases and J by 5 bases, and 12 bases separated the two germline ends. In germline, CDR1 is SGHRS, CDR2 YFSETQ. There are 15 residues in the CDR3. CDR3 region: CASSLGGRPHQPQHF. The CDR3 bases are TGCGCCAGCAGCTTGGGGGGCAGACCTCATCAGCCCCAGCATTTT.

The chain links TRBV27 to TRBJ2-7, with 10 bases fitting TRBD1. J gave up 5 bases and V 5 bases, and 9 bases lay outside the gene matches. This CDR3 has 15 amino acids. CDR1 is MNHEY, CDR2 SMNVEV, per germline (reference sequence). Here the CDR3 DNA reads TGTGCCAGCAGTACCGACAGGGGGCCTAGTGACGAGCAGTACTTC. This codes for CASSTDRGPSDEQYF.

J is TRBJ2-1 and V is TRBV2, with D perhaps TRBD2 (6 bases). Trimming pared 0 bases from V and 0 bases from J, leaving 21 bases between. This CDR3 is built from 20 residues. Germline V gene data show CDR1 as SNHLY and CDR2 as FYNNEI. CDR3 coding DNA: TGTGCCAGCAGTGAAGCGCTTCTACGGGGGAGAGGTATCTCCTACAATGAGCAGTTCTTC. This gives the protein CASSEALLRGRGISYNEQFF.

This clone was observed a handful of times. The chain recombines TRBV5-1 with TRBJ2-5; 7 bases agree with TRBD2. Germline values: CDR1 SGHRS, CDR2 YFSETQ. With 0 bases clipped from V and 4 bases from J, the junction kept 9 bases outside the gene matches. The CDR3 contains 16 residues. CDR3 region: CASSLDSGAGPETQYF. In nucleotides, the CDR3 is TGCGCCAGCAGCTTGGACAGCGGGGCGGGTCCAGAGACCCAGTACTTC.

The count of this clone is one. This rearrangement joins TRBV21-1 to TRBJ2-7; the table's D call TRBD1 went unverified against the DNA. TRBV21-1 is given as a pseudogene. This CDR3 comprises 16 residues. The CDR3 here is CASSKNRGVSYYEQYF. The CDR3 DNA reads TGTGCCAGCAGCAAAAACAGGGGGGTAAGTTACTACGAGCAGTACTTC.

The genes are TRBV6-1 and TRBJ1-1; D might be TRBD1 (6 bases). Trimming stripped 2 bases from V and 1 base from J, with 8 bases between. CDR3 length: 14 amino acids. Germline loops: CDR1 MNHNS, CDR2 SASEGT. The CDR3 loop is CASSETTGNTEAFF. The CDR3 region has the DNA TGTGCCAGCAGTGAAACGACAGGGAACACTGAAGCTTTCTTT.

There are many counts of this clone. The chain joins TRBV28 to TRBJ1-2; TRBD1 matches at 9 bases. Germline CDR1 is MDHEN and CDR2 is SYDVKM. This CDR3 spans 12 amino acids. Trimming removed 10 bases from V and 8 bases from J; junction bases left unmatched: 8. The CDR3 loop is CAITGGASGYTF. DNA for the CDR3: TGTGCCATAACAGGGGGCGCATCCGGCTACACCTTC.

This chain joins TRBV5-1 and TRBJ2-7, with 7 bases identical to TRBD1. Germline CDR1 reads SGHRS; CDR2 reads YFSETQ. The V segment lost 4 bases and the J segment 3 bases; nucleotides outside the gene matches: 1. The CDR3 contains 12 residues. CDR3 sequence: CASSPGGYEQYF. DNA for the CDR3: TGCGCCAGCAGCCCAGGGGGCTACGAGCAGTACTTC. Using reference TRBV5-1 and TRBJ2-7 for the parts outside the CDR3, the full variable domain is KAGVTQTPRYLIKTRGQQVTLSCSPISGHRSVSWYQQTPGQGLQFLFEYFSETQRNKGNFPGRFSGRQFSNSRSEMNVSTLELGDSALYLCASSPGGYEQYFGPGTRLTVT.